The sequence of this T cell receptor beta chain was determined in a study of shared clonotypes between healthy human individuals. General study findings and limits: Sorted-subset sequencing was shown by rarefaction to be incomplete despite large depth.

Details on this clone: Antigen specificity is unknown.

Unmatched junction bases numbered 6, after V lost 2 bases and J lost 8 bases. This CDR3 region has 14 residues. Germline V gene lookup returns CDR1 KGHSH and CDR2 LQKENI. Researchers partitioned CD4+ cells into CD45RA+ naive and CD45RA-negative memory subsets. Deep-level settings were used for running the assay. Libraries were prepared by immunoSEQ multiplex PCR; TCRdb keeps only in-frame clonotypes and omits some of them. The table records about 600,000 clones, roughly 97% of them present only once. This chain connects TRBV18 to TRBJ2-1; TRBD1 aligns across 7 bases. The clonotype comes from a woman aged 25 to 45 in good health. The specimen sequenced was naive CD4+ T cells sorted from blood. Sample subset: CD45RA+ positively selected. CDR3 in amino acids: CASSPSTGSDEQFF. CDR3 DNA sequence: TGTGCCAGCTCACCATCGACAGGGAGCGATGAGCAGTTCTTC.